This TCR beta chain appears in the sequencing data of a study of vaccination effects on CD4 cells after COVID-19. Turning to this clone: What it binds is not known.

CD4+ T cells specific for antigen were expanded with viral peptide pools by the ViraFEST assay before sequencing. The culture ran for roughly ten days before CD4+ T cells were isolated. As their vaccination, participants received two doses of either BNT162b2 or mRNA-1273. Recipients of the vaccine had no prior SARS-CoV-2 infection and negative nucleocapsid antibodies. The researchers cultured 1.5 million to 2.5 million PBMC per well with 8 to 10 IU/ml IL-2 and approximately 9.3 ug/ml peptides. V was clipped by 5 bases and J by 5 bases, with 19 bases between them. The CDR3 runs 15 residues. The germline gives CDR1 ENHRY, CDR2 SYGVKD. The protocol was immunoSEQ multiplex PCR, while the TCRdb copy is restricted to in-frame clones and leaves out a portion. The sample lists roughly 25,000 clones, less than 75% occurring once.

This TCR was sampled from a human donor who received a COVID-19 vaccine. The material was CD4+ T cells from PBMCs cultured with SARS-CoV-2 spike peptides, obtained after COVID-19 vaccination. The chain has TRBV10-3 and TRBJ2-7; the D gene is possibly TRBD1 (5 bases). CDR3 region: CAISSQDVGYDEQYF. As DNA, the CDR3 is TGTGCCATCAGTTCACAGGATGTCGGCTACGACGAGCAGTACTTC.